The entry below describes one TCR beta chain. Using immunoSEQ multiplex PCR, the repertoire was profiled, and TCRdb retains in-frame clones only, with some absent. The repertoire holds 70,000 or so clones, with 90% to 95% as singletons. This specimen belongs to a study of T cell changes during pregnancy in multiple sclerosis. The CDR3 totals 15 residues. Germline V gene lookup returns CDR1 SGHVS and CDR2 FQNEAQ. V lost 2 bases, J lost 4 bases, and 14 bases lay in between. This chain uses TRBV7-8 with TRBJ1-2; D might be TRBD1 (6 bases). The TCR sequence derives from a female donor in good health, enrolled as a control in a pregnancy study. The sample consisted of peripheral blood, taken in the third trimester of pregnancy. Here the CDR3 reads CASSLRTQGLYGYTF. The CDR3 bases are TGTGCCAGCAGCTTAAGAACGCAGGGGCTCTATGGCTACACCTTC.